Listed here is a single TCR beta chain. Its antigen is as yet unknown. These data originate in a study of T cell responses to AZD1222 COVID-19 vaccine. Overall study context: Second-dose schedules of about 4 or about 12 weeks were combined. Whole-study findings and limits: The study found Spike-specific TCR breadth and depth rose after two AZD1222 doses. Samples come after the peak T cell response, not at day 14. Spike as a whole was targeted by vaccine-associated CD4 TCRs, dominant at 160-218 and 743-854.

The CDR3 is 13 amino acids. The V end lost 4 bases, the J end lost 11 bases, and 17 bases lay between the germline ends. Germline CDR1 SGHDN, CDR2 FVKESK. Data came from immunoSEQ multiplex PCR; TCRdb stores just in-frame clones and leaves some out. The repertoire holds 150,000 to 200,000 clones, with 85% to 95% as singletons. The source was peripheral blood, collected on day 0 of AZD1222 vaccination. The sequence was collected from an adult in good health. The chain uses TRBV14 and TRBJ1-1; D is possibly TRBD1 (6 bases). CDR3 amino acids: CASSLYPGVGAFF. The CDR3 DNA reads TGTGCCAGCAGCCTCTACCCAGGGGTCGGGGCTTTCTTT.